This TCR beta chain was recorded in a study of shared clonotypes between healthy human individuals. Study overall: Aged between 18 and 49, the donors were two women and three men. Per donor, CD8 memory used one plate, CD8 naive used two, CD4 memory used three and CD4 naive used three.

CDR1 and CDR2 (germline): SGHTS, YDEGEE. This CDR3 is 13 amino acids long. Between the trimmed V and J ends, which lost 0 bases and 4 bases, there was a span of 5 bases. All donors were Caucasian adults living in Nashville, Tennessee. Measured with immunoSEQ multiplex PCR; TCRdb has only the in-frame clones, and not every one. The sample has hundreds of thousands of clones; approximately 74% are singletons. Sequencing used memory CD4+ T cells sorted from blood. Subset given: CD45RA-negative fraction. V is TRBV5-8 and J is TRBJ1-5; D not resolved. The clonotype was recovered from a woman aged 30 to 39 in good health. CDR3 coding DNA: TGTGCCAGCAGCTTGGGTGAAAATCAGCCCCAGCATTTT. Encoded protein: CASSLGENQPQHF.